The 21 T cell receptor beta chains below were found in one sample sequenced in a study of OX40 agonist ivuxolimab in advanced cancers. The data were produced by immunoSEQ multiplex PCR, yet TCRdb's version contains in-frame clones alone and is incomplete. Of approximately 65,000 clones in the sample, roughly 80% were seen once. The starting material was CD4+ or CD8+ T cells sorted from blood, obtained in a trial of the OX40 agonist ivuxolimab. The origin of the receptors is an adult with an advanced solid tumor such as melanoma, head and neck, liver or kidney cancer.

This clone appeared a single time. The V and J genes are TRBV2 and TRBJ1-3, with 7 bases lining up with TRBD1. In germline, CDR1 is SNHLY, CDR2 FYNNEI. The CDR3 consists of 16 residues. With V trimmed by 3 bases and J by 0 bases, 5 bases remained unmatched. The CDR3 region is CASSEAGGFSGNTIYF. The DNA of the CDR3 is TGTGCCAGCAGTGAGGCAGGGGGGTTCTCTGGAAACACCATATATTTT.

This clone was recorded once. J is TRBJ2-3 and V is TRBV10-2, with 12 positions matching TRBD2. This CDR3 comprises 18 residues. The J segment lost 0 bases and the V segment lost 0 bases, leaving 4 bases of the junction unmatched. The germline gives CDR1 WSHSY, CDR2 SAAADI. The CDR3 is CASSESRTSGVSTDTQYF. The CDR3 nucleotides read TGCGCCAGCAGTGAGTCGAGGACTAGCGGGGTTAGCACAGATACGCAGTATTTT.

The genes are TRBV5-1 and TRBJ2-2; 10 bases align to TRBD1. The V and J ends lost 4 bases and 2 bases, in that order; junction bases with no gene match: 2. Looked up from germline, CDR1 is SGHRS and CDR2 is YFSETQ. The CDR3 is 15 amino acids. The CDR3 nucleotides read TGCGCCAGCAGCCGGGACAGGGGAAACACCGGGGAGCTGTTTTTT. It yields the protein CASSRDRGNTGELFF.

The chain is built from TRBV7-9 and TRBJ1-1; D remains unclear. Germline V gene sequence: CDR1 SEHNR, CDR2 FQNEAQ (reference sequence). The V gene lost 3 bases and the J gene lost 5 bases, with 4 bases spanning the gap. This CDR3 region has 11 residues. CDR3 region: CASSFTTEAFF. The CDR3 DNA follows: TGTGCCAGCAGCTTTACGACTGAAGCTTTCTTT.

The CDR3 loop is CASSFRGLDEQYF. The CDR3 DNA is TGTGCCAGCAGTTTTAGGGGGCTCGACGAGCAGTACTTC. The chain uses TRBV7-9 and TRBJ2-7; 7 nucleotides match TRBD1. After removal of 6 bases from V and 5 bases from J, the junction contained 7 bases not matched to a gene. The CDR3 is made up of 13 amino acids. Germline CDR1 and CDR2: SEHNR and FQNEAQ (reference sequence).

This rearrangement joins TRBV28 to TRBJ2-5, with 7 bases identical to TRBD1. The V gene end was trimmed by 4 bases and the J gene end by 5 bases; junction bases not matched to a gene: 4. CDR1 and CDR2 (germline): MDHEN, SYDVKM. CDR3 size: 13 residues. In DNA, the CDR3 is TGTGCCAGCAGTTCCACGGACAGGGAGACCCAGTACTTC. Residues: CASSSTDRETQYF. The complete variable domain, with remaining parts taken from reference TRBV28 and TRBJ2-5, reads DVKVTQSSRYLVKRTGEKVFLECVQDMDHENMFWYRQDPGLGLRLIYFSYDVKMKEKGDIPEGYSVSREKKERFSLILESASTNQTSMYLCASSSTDRETQYFGPGTRLLVL.

The chain links TRBV5-1 to TRBJ2-1, with D hard to call. The CDR3 is 14 amino acids. Germline loops: CDR1 SGHRS, CDR2 YFSETQ. V lost 2 bases to trimming and J lost 2 bases, with 8 bases between them. CDR3 loop: CASSLEATYNEQFF. In DNA, the CDR3 is TGCGCCAGCAGCTTAGAGGCTACCTACAATGAGCAGTTCTTC.

The chain is built from TRBV28 and TRBJ2-7; 11 bases fit TRBD1. The CDR3 has 15 amino acids. Per the germline V gene, CDR1 is MDHEN and CDR2 is SYDVKM. V lost 8 bases to trimming and J lost 5 bases; unmatched junction nucleotides: 11. CDR3 amino acids: CASWPGTGGRDEQYV. CDR3 sequence (DNA): TGTGCCAGCTGGCCCGGGACAGGGGGTCGCGACGAGCAGTACGTC.

This clone was picked up a small number of times. The rearrangement links TRBV11-2 to TRBJ2-2, with D perhaps matching TRBD1 (6 bases). CDR1 and CDR2 (germline): SGHAT, FQNNGV. Trimming took 2 bases from V and 0 from J, leaving 13 bases between them. This CDR3 is 17 amino acids long. CDR3 coding DNA: TGTGCCAGCAGCTTAATATCGGCAGGGGCGAACACCGGGGAGCTGTTTTTT. Translating gives CASSLISAGANTGELFF. Supplemented by reference TRBV11-2 and TRBJ2-2, the full variable domain reads EAGVAQSPRYKIIEKRQSVAFWCNPISGHATLYWYQQILGQGPKLLIQFQNNGVVDDSQLPKDRFSAERLKGVDSTLKIQPAKLEDSAVYLCASSLISAGANTGELFFGEGSRLTVL.

The genes are TRBV19 and TRBJ1-2, with TRBD1 matching over 8 bases. CDR3 length: 16 residues. J lost 5 bases, V lost 4 bases, and 12 bases had no gene match. CDR1 LNHDA and CDR2 SQIVND come from the germline V gene (reference sequence). CDR3 bases: TGTGCCAGTAGTAGCCGTCGGGACAGGATATTTTATGGCTACACCTTC. As protein: CASSSRRDRIFYGYTF.

This clone was counted only a few times. The chain combines TRBV5-5 with TRBJ1-1, with 8 bases matching TRBD1. Germline V CDR1 and CDR2: SGHKS, YYEKEE (reference sequence). CDR3 length: 15 residues. The junction had 8 bases not matched to a gene; V was cut back by 0 bases and J by 7 bases. Here the CDR3 reads CASSLDYRGLDEAFF. The CDR3, as DNA: TGTGCCAGCAGCTTGGATTACAGGGGGTTGGATGAAGCTTTCTTT.

This clone is a singleton in its sample. This chain links TRBV29-1 with TRBJ2-3; a possible D gene is TRBD2 (6 bases). CDR1 is SQVTM, CDR2 ANQGSEA, per germline. V lost 6 bases, J lost 4 bases, and 11 bases lay in between. CDR3 length equals 12 residues. For the CDR3, the DNA is TGCAGCGTGGTGGGAGGCTCAGATACGCAGTATTTT. It specifies CSVVGGSDTQYF.

This clone has a single count. V usage is TRBV6-6 and J usage is TRBJ2-7; D remains unclear. The CDR3 contains 14 residues. Per germline, CDR1 MNHNY and CDR2 SVGAGI (reference sequence). V dropped 4 bases and J dropped 2 bases, with 12 bases sitting between them. CDR3 in amino acids: CASSSDGFTYEQYF. CDR3 coding DNA: TGTGCCAGCAGTTCCGACGGGTTTACCTACGAGCAGTACTTC.

V and J are TRBV7-7 and TRBJ2-2; D gene ambiguous. CDR3 length: 14 amino acids. Germline lookup yields CDR1 SSHAT and CDR2 FNYEAQ (reference sequence). V shed 3 bases and J shed 1 base, with 6 bases lying between them. The CDR3 region is CASSLSGNTGELFF. As DNA, the CDR3 is TGTGCCAGCAGCTTGTCAGGGAACACCGGGGAGCTGTTTTTT.

V is TRBV7-2 and J is TRBJ2-5; D is unresolved. This CDR3 region has 15 residues. V shed 5 bases and J shed 5 bases, with 18 bases lying between them. CDR1 is SGHTA and CDR2 is FQGNSA in the germline V gene. CDR3 sequence (DNA): TGTGCCAGCAGCGGCGGACCCGGACCGGAGGAGACCCAGTACTTC. Protein sequence: CASSGGPGPEETQYF.

V and J are TRBV4-2 and TRBJ2-7; D ambiguous. Trimming pared 6 bases from V and 6 bases from J, leaving 15 bases between. Germline V gene lookup returns CDR1 LGHNA and CDR2 YNFKEQ. There are 13 residues in the CDR3. This chain's CDR3 is CASSQPASSEQYF. The DNA for the CDR3 is TGTGCCAGCAGTCAACCCGCCTCTTCCGAGCAGTACTTC.

The chain carries TRBV6-6 and TRBJ2-7, with D possibly TRBD1 on 5 matching bases. The CDR3 is made up of 15 amino acids. In germline, CDR1 is MNHNY, CDR2 SVGAGI (reference sequence). The V gene lost 0 bases and the J gene lost 3 bases, with 12 bases spanning the gap. CDR3 in amino acids: CASSYSSTVYYEQYF. As DNA, the CDR3 is TGTGCCAGCAGTTACTCGTCGACAGTCTACTACGAGCAGTACTTC.

This clone was recorded only once. This chain connects TRBV7-2 to TRBJ2-2; D call uncertain. The ends were cut back, 5 bases at V and 8 bases at J, with 6 bases in the middle. This CDR3 region has 11 residues. Germline CDR1 SGHTA, CDR2 FQGNSA. The CDR3 sequence: CASSQRGELFF. The CDR3 bases are TGTGCCAGCAGCCAAAGGGGGGAGCTGTTTTTT.

The rearrangement links TRBV2 to TRBJ2-5, with TRBD1 identical over 8 bases. The CDR3 is 12 residues long. Germline V gene sequence: CDR1 SNHLY, CDR2 FYNNEI. With V trimmed by 10 bases and J by 0 bases, 1 base remained unmatched. CDR3 amino acids: CATTGDQETQYF. The CDR3 DNA follows: TGTGCCACGACAGGGGACCAAGAGACCCAGTACTTC. Based on the CDR3 plus reference TRBV2 and TRBJ2-5, the full variable domain is EPEVTQTPSHQVTQMGQEVILRCVPISNHLYFYWYRQILGQKVEFLVSFYNNEISEKSEIFDDQFSVERPDGSNFTLKIRSTKLEDSAMYFCATTGDQETQYFGPGTRLLVL.

The gene calls are TRBV2 and TRBJ1-2; D gene ambiguous. CDR3 length: 14 amino acids. V lost 1 base and J lost 6, with 12 bases in between. Germline assignment: CDR1 SNHLY and CDR2 FYNNEI. CDR3 protein: CASSEDRAVDGYTF. The DNA of the CDR3 is TGTGCCAGCAGTGAAGACAGAGCAGTAGATGGCTACACCTTC. Combining the CDR3 with reference TRBV2 and TRBJ1-2 gives the whole variable domain EPEVTQTPSHQVTQMGQEVILRCVPISNHLYFYWYRQILGQKVEFLVSFYNNEISEKSEIFDDQFSVERPDGSNFTLKIRSTKLEDSAMYFCASSEDRAVDGYTFGSGTRLTVV.

The rearrangement uses TRBV28 and TRBJ1-2; D unresolved. This CDR3 region has 17 residues. Trimming left V 4 bases short and J 3 bases short, with 21 bases between. The germline V gene encodes CDR1 MDHEN and CDR2 SYDVKM. The CDR3 reads CASSSRHYRRAHYGYTF. The CDR3 coding sequence is TGTGCCAGCAGTTCCCGCCACTACCGACGGGCGCACTATGGCTACACCTTC.